These T cell receptor beta chains were read from a single sample in a study of control samples from healthy donors and cancer patients. Sequencing used immunoSEQ multiplex PCR; TCRdb keeps in-frame clones, though not all of them. Altogether some 150,000 clones are present, approximately 94% being singletons, with the ten largest covering less than 15%. Source material: PBMCs. The source is a man aged 55 to 70 with colorectal cancer. CDR3s include the opening cysteine and the closing phenylalanine or tryptophan. D genes are given only for firm matches. Not all rows give a size; the values are once, few, many and, for expanded clones, a class.

V gene: TRBV4-2; clone size: once; D gene: -; J gene: TRBJ1-2; CDR3 protein: CASSQDKGPGYGYTF; CDR3 DNA: TGTGCCAGCAGCCAAGACAAGGGTCCCGGCTATGGCTACACCTTC
V gene: TRBV10-2; clone size: -; D gene: -; J gene: TRBJ2-7; CDR3 protein: CASSEEVGYEQYF; CDR3 DNA: TGCGCCAGCAGTGAGGAGGTGGGCTACGAGCAGTACTTC
V gene: TRBV6-4; clone size: -; D gene: TRBD1; J gene: TRBJ1-5; CDR3 protein: CASSPQGGNQPQHF; CDR3 DNA: TGTGCCAGCAGCCCCCAGGGGGGCAATCAGCCCCAGCATTTT
V gene: TRBV7-2; clone size: -; D gene: -; J gene: TRBJ1-2; CDR3 protein: CASSSRRTEANYGYTF; CDR3 DNA: TGTGCCAGCAGCTCTCGGAGGACGGAAGCTAACTATGGCTACACCTTC
V gene: TRBV19; clone size: -; D gene: -; J gene: TRBJ1-6; CDR3 protein: CASSIKQNSPLHF; CDR3 DNA: TGTGCCAGTAGTATAAAACAGAATTCACCCCTCCACTTT
V gene: TRBV12-3/TRBV12-4; clone size: -; D gene: -; J gene: TRBJ1-2; CDR3 protein: CASSYRSRNGYTF; CDR3 DNA: TGTGCCAGCAGTTACAGGAGTCGTAATGGCTACACCTTC
V gene: TRBV30; clone size: -; D gene: TRBD1; J gene: TRBJ1-1; CDR3 protein: CALLLTGGVAFF; CDR3 DNA: TGTGCCCTGTTACTGACAGGGGGCGTAGCTTTCTTT
V gene: TRBV30; clone size: -; D gene: -; J gene: TRBJ1-2; CDR3 protein: CAHQPPRQVSYGYTF; CDR3 DNA: TGTGCCCACCAACCCCCCAGACAGGTTTCCTATGGCTACACCTTC
V gene: TRBV28; clone size: -; D gene: -; J gene: TRBJ2-7; CDR3 protein: CASEDYLTYEQYF; CDR3 DNA: TGTGCCAGCGAGGACTACCTTACCTACGAGCAGTACTTC
V gene: TRBV5-1; clone size: -; D gene: -; J gene: TRBJ1-1; CDR3 protein: CASSPDGQYNTEAFF; CDR3 DNA: TGCGCCAGCAGCCCCGACGGACAGTACAACACTGAAGCTTTCTTT
V gene: TRBV18; clone size: -; D gene: TRBD1; J gene: TRBJ1-5; CDR3 protein: CASSPLIGTAHQPQHF; CDR3 DNA: TGTGCCAGCTCACCACTCATTGGGACAGCCCATCAGCCCCAGCATTTT
V gene: TRBV24-1; clone size: -; D gene: TRBD1; J gene: TRBJ2-6; CDR3 protein: CATSAWDRGGSGANVLTF; CDR3 DNA: TGTGCCACCAGTGCCTGGGACAGGGGGGGCTCTGGGGCCAACGTCCTGACTTTC
V gene: TRBV6-5; clone size: -; D gene: -; J gene: TRBJ1-2; CDR3 protein: CASSGPTGGNGYTF; CDR3 DNA: TGTGCCAGCAGCGGTCCAACGGGAGGAAACGGCTACACCTTC
V gene: TRBV6-5; clone size: -; D gene: -; J gene: TRBJ1-3; CDR3 protein: CASSFRAGVGGNTIYF; CDR3 DNA: TGTGCCAGCAGTTTTCGGGCGGGGGTAGGAGGAAACACCATATATTTT
V gene: TRBV4-3; clone size: -; D gene: -; J gene: TRBJ2-7; CDR3 protein: CASSLLRDPTYEQYF; CDR3 DNA: TGCGCCAGCAGCCTCCTCCGGGACCCCACCTACGAGCAGTACTTC
V gene: TRBV9; clone size: -; D gene: TRBD2; J gene: TRBJ2-5; CDR3 protein: CASSAVAGGQETQYF; CDR3 DNA: TGTGCCAGCAGCGCTGTAGCGGGGGGGCAAGAGACCCAGTACTTC